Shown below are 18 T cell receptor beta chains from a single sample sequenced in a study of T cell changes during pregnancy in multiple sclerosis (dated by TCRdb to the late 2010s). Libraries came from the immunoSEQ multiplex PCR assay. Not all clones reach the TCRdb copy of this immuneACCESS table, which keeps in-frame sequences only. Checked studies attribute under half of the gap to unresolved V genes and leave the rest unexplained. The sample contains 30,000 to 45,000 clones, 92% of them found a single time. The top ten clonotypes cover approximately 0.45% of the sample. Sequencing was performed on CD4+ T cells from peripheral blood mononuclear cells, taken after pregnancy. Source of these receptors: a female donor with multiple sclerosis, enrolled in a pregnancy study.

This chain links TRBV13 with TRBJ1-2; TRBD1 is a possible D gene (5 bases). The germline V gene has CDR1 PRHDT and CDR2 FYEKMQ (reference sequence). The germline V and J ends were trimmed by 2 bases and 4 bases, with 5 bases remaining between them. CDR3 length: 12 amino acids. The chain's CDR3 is CASSLTGYGYTF. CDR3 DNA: TGTGCCAGCAGCTTAACAGGCTATGGCTACACCTTC.

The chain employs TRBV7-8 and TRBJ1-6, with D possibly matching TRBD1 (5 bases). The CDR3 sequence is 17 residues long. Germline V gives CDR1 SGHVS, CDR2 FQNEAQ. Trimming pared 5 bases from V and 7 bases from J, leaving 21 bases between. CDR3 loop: CASSLETLGPQNSPLHF. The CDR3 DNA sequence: TGTGCCAGCAGCCTGGAAACTTTGGGGCCTCAAAATTCACCCCTCCACTTT.

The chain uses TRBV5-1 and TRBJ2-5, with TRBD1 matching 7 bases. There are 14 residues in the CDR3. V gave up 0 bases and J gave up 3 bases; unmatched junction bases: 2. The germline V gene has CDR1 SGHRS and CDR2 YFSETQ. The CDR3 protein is CASSLEGAKETQYF. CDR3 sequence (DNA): TGCGCCAGCAGCTTGGAGGGGGCGAAAGAGACCCAGTACTTC.

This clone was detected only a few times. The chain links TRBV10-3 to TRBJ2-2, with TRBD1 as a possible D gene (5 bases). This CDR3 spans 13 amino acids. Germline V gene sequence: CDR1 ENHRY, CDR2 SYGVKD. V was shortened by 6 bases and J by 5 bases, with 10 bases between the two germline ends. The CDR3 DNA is TGTGCCATCAGGGGGCCTGGGACCGGGGAGCTGTTTTTT. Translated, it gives CAIRGPGTGELFF.

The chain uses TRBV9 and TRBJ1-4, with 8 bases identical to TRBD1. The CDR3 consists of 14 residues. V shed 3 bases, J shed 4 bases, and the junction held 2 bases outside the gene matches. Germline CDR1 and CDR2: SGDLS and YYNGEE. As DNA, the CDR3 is TGTGCCAGCAGCGGGGGACAGGTTAATGAAAAACTGTTTTTT. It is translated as CASSGGQVNEKLFF.

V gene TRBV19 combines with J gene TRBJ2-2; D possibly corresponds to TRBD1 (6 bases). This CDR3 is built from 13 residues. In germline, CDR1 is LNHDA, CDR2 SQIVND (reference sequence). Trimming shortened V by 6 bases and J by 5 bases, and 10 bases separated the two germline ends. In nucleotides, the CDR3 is TGTGCCAGTAGGTCGAGGGGGACCGGGGAGCTGTTTTTT. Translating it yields CASRSRGTGELFF.

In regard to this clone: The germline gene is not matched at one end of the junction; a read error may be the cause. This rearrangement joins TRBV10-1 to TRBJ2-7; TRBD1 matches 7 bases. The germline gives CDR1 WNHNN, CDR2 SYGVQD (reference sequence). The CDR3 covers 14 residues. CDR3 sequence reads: CASSQQGPPVGRGF. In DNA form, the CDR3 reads TGCGCCAGCAGTCAACAGGGGCCGCCTGTGGGACGGGGTTTC.

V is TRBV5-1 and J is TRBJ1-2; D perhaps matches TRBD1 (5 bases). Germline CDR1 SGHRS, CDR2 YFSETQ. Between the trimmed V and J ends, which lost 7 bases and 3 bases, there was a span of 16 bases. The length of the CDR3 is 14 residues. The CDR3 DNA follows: TGCGCCAGCTATTCGGCCCCGGGGGACTATGGCTACACCTTC. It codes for CASYSAPGDYGYTF.

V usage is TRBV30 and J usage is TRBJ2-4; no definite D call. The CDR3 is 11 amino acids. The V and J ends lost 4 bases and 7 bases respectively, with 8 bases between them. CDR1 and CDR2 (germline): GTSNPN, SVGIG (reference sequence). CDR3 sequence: CAWKTENIQYF. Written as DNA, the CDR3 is TGTGCCTGGAAGACGGAGAACATTCAGTACTTC. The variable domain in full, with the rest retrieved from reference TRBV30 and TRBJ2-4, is SQTIHQWPATLVQPVGSPLSLECTVEGTSNPNLYWYRQAAGRGLQLLFYSVGIGQISSEVPQNLSASRPQDRQFILSSKKLLLSDSGFYLCAWKTENIQYFGAGTRLSVL.

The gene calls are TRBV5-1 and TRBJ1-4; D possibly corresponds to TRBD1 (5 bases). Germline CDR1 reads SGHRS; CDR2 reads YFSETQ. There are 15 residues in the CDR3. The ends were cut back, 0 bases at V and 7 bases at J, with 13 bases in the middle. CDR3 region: CASSLATVEGEKLFF. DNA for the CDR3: TGCGCCAGCAGCTTGGCGACAGTGGAGGGTGAAAAACTGTTTTTT.

CDR3 amino acids: CASSVEGAGRGSYNEQFF. CDR3 sequence (DNA): TGTGCCAGCAGCGTAGAGGGAGCAGGGCGGGGGAGCTACAATGAGCAGTTCTTC. The chain combines TRBV9 with TRBJ2-1; 7 bases are a match to TRBD2. The CDR3 is made up of 18 amino acids. In germline, CDR1 is SGDLS, CDR2 YYNGEE. V was pared by 0 bases and J by 3 bases, with 12 bases of the junction left unmatched.

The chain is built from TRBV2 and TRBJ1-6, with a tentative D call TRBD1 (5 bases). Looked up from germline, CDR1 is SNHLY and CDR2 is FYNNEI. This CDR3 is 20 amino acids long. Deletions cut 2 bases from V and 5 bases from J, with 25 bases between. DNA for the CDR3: TGTGCCAGCAGTGAAAGAATCTGGACGCAAGGTGGGGCCCATAATTCACCCCTCCACTTT. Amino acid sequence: CASSERIWTQGGAHNSPLHF.

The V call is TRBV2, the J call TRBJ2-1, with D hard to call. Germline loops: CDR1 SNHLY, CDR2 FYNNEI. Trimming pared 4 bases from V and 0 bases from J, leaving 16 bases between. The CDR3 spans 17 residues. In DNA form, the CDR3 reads TGTGCCAGCAGTGCTGGGCTCGTACTTCTCTCCTACAATGAGCAGTTCTTC. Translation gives CASSAGLVLLSYNEQFF.

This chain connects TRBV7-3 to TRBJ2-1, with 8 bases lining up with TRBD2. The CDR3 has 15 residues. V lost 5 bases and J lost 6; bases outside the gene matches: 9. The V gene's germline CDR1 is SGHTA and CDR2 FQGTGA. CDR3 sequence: CASSLQRELINEQFF. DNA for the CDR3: TGTGCCAGCAGCCTCCAGCGGGAGCTCATCAATGAGCAGTTCTTC.

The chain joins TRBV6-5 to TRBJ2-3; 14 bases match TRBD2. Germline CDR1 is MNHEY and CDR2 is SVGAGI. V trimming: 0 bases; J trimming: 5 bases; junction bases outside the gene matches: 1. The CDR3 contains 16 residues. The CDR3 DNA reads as TGTGCCAGCAGTTACTCTGGGACTAGCGGGAGAGATACGCAGTATTTT. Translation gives CASSYSGTSGRDTQYF.

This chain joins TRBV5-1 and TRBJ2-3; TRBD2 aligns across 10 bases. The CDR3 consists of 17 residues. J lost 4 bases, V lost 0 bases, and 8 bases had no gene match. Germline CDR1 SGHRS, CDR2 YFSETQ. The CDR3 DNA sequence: TGCGCCAGCAGCTTGGGTGCTAGCGGGGGCCGGCCAGATACGCAGTATTTT. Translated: CASSLGASGGRPDTQYF. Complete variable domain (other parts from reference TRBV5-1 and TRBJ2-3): KAGVTQTPRYLIKTRGQQVTLSCSPISGHRSVSWYQQTPGQGLQFLFEYFSETQRNKGNFPGRFSGRQFSNSRSEMNVSTLELGDSALYLCASSLGASGGRPDTQYFGPGTRLTVL.

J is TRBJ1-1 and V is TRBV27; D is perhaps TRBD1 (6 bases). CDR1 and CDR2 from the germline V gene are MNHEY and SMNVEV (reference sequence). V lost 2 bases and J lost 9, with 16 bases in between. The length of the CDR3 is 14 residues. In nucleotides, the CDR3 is TGTGCCAGCAGTTTAACGCGCCCCCAGGGGAAAGCTTTCTTT. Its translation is CASSLTRPQGKAFF.

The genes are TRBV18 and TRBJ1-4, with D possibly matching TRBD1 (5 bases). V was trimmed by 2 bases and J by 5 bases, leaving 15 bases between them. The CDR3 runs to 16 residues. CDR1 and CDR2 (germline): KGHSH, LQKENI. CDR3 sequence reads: CASSPSLSAGNEKLFF. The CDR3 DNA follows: TGTGCCAGCTCACCATCACTTTCTGCAGGGAATGAAAAACTGTTTTTT.